This is a list of T cell receptor beta chains from one sample in a study of T cell repertoires in cytomegalovirus infection. MiXCR was run by TCRdb on the reads, yielding one entry per CDR3 protein. There are 150,000 to 200,000 distinct CDR3 sequences in the sample; approximately 15% occur only once, and around 27% lies in the top ten. What was sequenced was PBMCs. The receptors shown here come from a human donor in good health (CMV status not recorded). Some clones in this sample may be carry-over from other donors' samples. The CDR3 runs from the conserved cysteine through the conserved F or W. The D gene is left open where the match is weak. The listing skips clone size in some rows; elsewhere it reads once, few, many or a size class.

D	length	V	size	J	DNA	CDR3
TRBD1	18	TRBV7-9	.	TRBJ1-5	TGTGCCAGCAGCTTATTTTTGGGAGGGGCAGGGGGTAACCAGCCCCAGCATTTT	CASSLFLGGAGGNQPQHF
TRBD2	16	TRBV7-2	.	TRBJ2-3	TGTGCCAGCAGCTTCACTAGCGGTCGGCCCACAGATACGCAGTATTTT	CASSFTSGRPTDTQYF
.	15	TRBV7-2	many	TRBJ1-4	TGTGCCAGCAGCTTAGTCGGTGGGTCTAATGAAAAACTGTTTTTT	CASSLVGGSNEKLFF
TRBD1	17	TRBV7-3	many	TRBJ2-5	TGTGCCAGCAGCTTGGGGAAGTCGGGACAGAGACAAGAGACCCAGTACTTC	CASSLGKSGQRQETQYF
.	13	TRBV5-1	.	TRBJ1-4	TGCGCCAGCAGGAGGGCGGCTAATGAAAAACTGTTTTTT	CASRRAANEKLFF
.	15	TRBV7-8	many	TRBJ2-4	TGTGCCAGCAGCCCCGCGCAGGGAAAGGGTAACATTCAGTACTTC	CASSPAQGKGNIQYF
.	14	TRBV24-1	.	TRBJ2-5	TGTGCCACCAGTGACCCAGGGGTTGGGGAGACCCAGTACTTC	CATSDPGVGETQYF
.	15	TRBV11-1	.	TRBJ2-1	TGTGCCAGCAGCTTAGGGTACGTCTCCTACAATGAGCAGTTCTTC	CASSLGYVSYNEQFF
TRBD1	15	TRBV2	once	TRBJ2-5	TGTGCCAGCCCTAGGGACAGGGGGCGTCGGGAGACCCAGTACTTC	CASPRDRGRRETQYF
TRBD2	14	TRBV24-1	.	TRBJ2-1	TGTGCCACCAGTGATGGGACTAGCGGCAATGAGCAGTTCTTC	CATSDGTSGNEQFF
TRBD1	15	TRBV12-3/TRBV12-4	few	TRBJ1-4	TGTGCCAGCAGTCCCGTCTCAGGGGGCAATGAAAAACTGTTTTTT	CASSPVSGGNEKLFF
.	15	TRBV20-1	few	TRBJ2-7	TGCAGTGCCATTGATCCCGGAGCGGGTCTCTACGAGCAGTACTTC	CSAIDPGAGLYEQYF
.	14	TRBV3-1	.	TRBJ2-5	TGTGCCAGCAGCCAAGATCTGACTAGGCGGACCCAGTACTTC	CASSQDLTRRTQYF
.	13	TRBV7-2	many	TRBJ2-3	TGTGCCAGCAGCTTAAGCGGCCGCGATACGCAGTATTTT	CASSLSGRDTQYF
.	12	TRBV29-1	.	TRBJ2-7	TGCAGCGTAGGGACTGCGTCCTACGAGCAGTACTTC	CSVGTASYEQYF
.	13	TRBV2	.	TRBJ1-1	TGTGCCAGCAGACAGGAACTGAACACTGAAGCTTTCTTT	CASRQELNTEAFF
.	11	TRBV29-1	many	TRBJ2-5	TGCAGCGTAAACCCCGGGGAGACCCAGTACTTC	CSVNPGETQYF
.	15	TRBV10-2	.	TRBJ1-3	TGCGCCAGCTTTGAGGGACCGATATCAGGAAACACCATATATTTT	CASFEGPISGNTIYF
TRBD1	13	TRBV30	.	TRBJ1-1	TGTGCCTGGAGTATCACAGGGGTACGGGAAGCTTTCTTT	CAWSITGVREAFF
.	12	TRBV6-1	few	TRBJ2-7	TGTGCCAGTATTTCCCCAAACTACGAGCAGTACTTC	CASISPNYEQYF
.	14	TRBV7-2	many	TRBJ2-3	TGTGCCGCCACTCCGGGGGAGGGCACAGATACGCAGTATTTT	CAATPGEGTDTQYF
.	12	TRBV7-9	many	TRBJ2-7	TGTGCCAGCAGCCGTAGCTCCTACGAGCAGTACTTC	CASSRSSYEQYF
.	13	TRBV7-2	few	TRBJ2-1	TGTGCCAGCAGCTCCCGAGACCACAATGAGCAGTTCTTC	CASSSRDHNEQFF
TRBD2	17	TRBV7-2	many	TRBJ2-1	TGTGCCAGCAGCTTATCCGGGACTAGCGGGACAGGGCATGAGCAGTTCTTC	CASSLSGTSGTGHEQFF
.	15	TRBV28	few	TRBJ1-1	TGTGCCAGCAGTCCCCCAAAGGCAGGGACACTTGAAGCTTTCTTT	CASSPPKAGTLEAFF
.	13	TRBV9	.	TRBJ2-2	TGTGCCAGCAGACAGAAGGGATCGGGGGAGCTGTTTTTT	CASRQKGSGELFF
.	14	TRBV20-1	.	TRBJ1-5	TGCAGTGCTAGAAAGGGGTTTGGCAATCAGCCCCAGCATTTT	CSARKGFGNQPQHF
TRBD1	15	TRBV11-1	.	TRBJ2-1	TGTGCCAGCAGCTTCCCGGGACAGGGGAGAAATGAGCAGTTCTTC	CASSFPGQGRNEQFF
TRBD1	15	TRBV5-6	.	TRBJ1-4	TGTGCCAGCAGCTTCGGGACAGGGATAAATGAAAAACTGTTTTTT	CASSFGTGINEKLFF
.	11	TRBV10-3	.	TRBJ2-3	TGTGCCATCAGTGCTAGTGATACGCAGTATTTT	CAISASDTQYF
.	14	TRBV7-9	few	TRBJ1-5	TGTGCCAGCAGCTCCCCCGGGGGGAATCAGCCCCAGCATTTT	CASSSPGGNQPQHF
TRBD1	15	TRBV7-8	.	TRBJ1-5	TGTGCCAGCAGCTCCACAGGGGGCGTCAATCAGCCCCAGCATTTT	CASSSTGGVNQPQHF
TRBD2	14	TRBV28	many	TRBJ2-7	TGTGCCAGCAGCCGACTAGCGGGAGTCGACGAGCAGTACTTC	CASSRLAGVDEQYF
TRBD1	15	TRBV6-2/TRBV6-3	few	TRBJ1-2	TGTGCCAGCAGAACCGCCAGGACAGGGCACTATGGCTACACCTTC	CASRTARTGHYGYTF
.	13	TRBV7-2	many	TRBJ1-5	TGTGCCAGCAGCTTATTCGGAAACCAGCCCCAGCATTTT	CASSLFGNQPQHF
.	12	TRBV29-1	.	TRBJ2-7	TGCAGCGTTGGGGTAGCGGTCTACGGGCAGTACTTC	CSVGVAVYGQYF
TRBD1	16	TRBV5-1	many	TRBJ1-1	TGCGCCAGCAGCGGCGGACAGGGAGGATTGGGGACTGAAGCTTTCTTT	CASSGGQGGLGTEAFF
.	13	TRBV2	few	TRBJ1-5	TGTGCCAGCGCCCAGGGGCCGGGTCAGCCCCAGCATTTT	CASAQGPGQPQHF
.	14	TRBV20-1	.	TRBJ2-3	TGCAGTGCAGGGGGAGAAACTAGCACAGATACGCAGTATTTT	CSAGGETSTDTQYF
.	14	TRBV28	.	TRBJ2-3	TGTGCCAGCAGTTTGAGAGGAAGCACAGATACGCAGTATTTT	CASSLRGSTDTQYF
.	13	TRBV29-1	.	TRBJ1-1	TGCAGCGTTGAAGAGCAGGGAAACACTGAAGCTTTCTTT	CSVEEQGNTEAFF
.	14	TRBV7-2	many	TRBJ1-2	TGTGCCAGCAGCCGGAGTGAGGGGACGTATGGCTACACCTTC	CASSRSEGTYGYTF
.	13	TRBV15	few	TRBJ1-1	TGTGCCACCAGCAGAGGGATGAACACTGAAGCTTTCTTT	CATSRGMNTEAFF
TRBD1	16	TRBV4-1	few	TRBJ1-1	TGCGCCAGCAGCCAAGATCAACAGGGGTGGAACACTGAAGCTTTCTTT	CASSQDQQGWNTEAFF
TRBD2	13	TRBV29-1	few	TRBJ2-7	TGCAGCGTTGAATCGAGAGGGGAGGGACCCCAGTACTTC	CSVESRGEGPQYF
TRBD2	16	TRBV11-3	few	TRBJ2-7	TGTGCCAGCAGCTTAGATAAGACTAGCGGAGCCTACGAGCAGTACTTC	CASSLDKTSGAYEQYF
.	15	TRBV4-1	.	TRBJ1-2	TGCGCCAGCAGCCAAGTTCAGGGGTCTAACTATGGCTACACCTTC	CASSQVQGSNYGYTF